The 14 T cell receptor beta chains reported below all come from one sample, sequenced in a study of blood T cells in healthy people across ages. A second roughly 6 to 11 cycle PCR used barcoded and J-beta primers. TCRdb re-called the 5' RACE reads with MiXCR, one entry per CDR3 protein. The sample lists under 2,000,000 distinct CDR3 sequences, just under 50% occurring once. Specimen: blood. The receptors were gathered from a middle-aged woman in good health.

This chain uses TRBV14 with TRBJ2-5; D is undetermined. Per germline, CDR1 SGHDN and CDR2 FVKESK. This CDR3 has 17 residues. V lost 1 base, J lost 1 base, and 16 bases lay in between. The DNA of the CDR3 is TGTGCCAGCAGCCAAGGCTATGAAGCCCAAGGCCAAGAGACCCAGTACTTC. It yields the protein CASSQGYEAQGQETQYF.

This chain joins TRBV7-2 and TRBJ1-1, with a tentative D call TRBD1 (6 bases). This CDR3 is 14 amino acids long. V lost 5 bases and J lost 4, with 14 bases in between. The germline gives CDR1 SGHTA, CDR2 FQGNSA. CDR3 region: CASSPQGSGTEAFF. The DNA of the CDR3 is TGTGCCAGCAGCCCACAGGGATCGGGCACTGAAGCTTTCTTT. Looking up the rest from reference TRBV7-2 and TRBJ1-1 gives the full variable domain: GAGVSQSPSNKVTEKGKDVELRCDPISGHTALYWYRQSLGQGLEFLIYFQGNSAPDKSGLPSDRFSAERTGGSVSTLTIQRTQQEDSAVYLCASSPQGSGTEAFFGQGTRLTVV.

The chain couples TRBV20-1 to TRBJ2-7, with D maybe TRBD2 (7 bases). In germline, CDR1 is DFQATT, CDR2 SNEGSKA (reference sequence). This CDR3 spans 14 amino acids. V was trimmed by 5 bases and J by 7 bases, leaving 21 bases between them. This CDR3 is CSASSGEGHNEQYF. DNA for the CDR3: TGCAGTGCTTCAAGCGGGGAGGGACACAATGAGCAGTACTTC.

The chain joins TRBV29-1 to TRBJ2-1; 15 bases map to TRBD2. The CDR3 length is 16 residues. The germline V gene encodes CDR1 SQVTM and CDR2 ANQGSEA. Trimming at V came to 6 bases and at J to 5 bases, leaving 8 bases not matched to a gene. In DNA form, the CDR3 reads TGCAGCGTCCCTGGGACTAGCGGGGGGTCAGACAATGAGCAGTTCTTC. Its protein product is CSVPGTSGGSDNEQFF.

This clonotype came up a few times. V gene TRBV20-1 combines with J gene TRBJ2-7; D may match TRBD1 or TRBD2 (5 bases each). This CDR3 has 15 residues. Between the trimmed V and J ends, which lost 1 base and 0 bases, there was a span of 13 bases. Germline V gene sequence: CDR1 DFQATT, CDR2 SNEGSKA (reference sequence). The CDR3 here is CSARAAGTSSYEQYF. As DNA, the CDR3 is TGCAGTGCTAGAGCCGCAGGGACGAGCTCCTACGAGCAGTACTTC.

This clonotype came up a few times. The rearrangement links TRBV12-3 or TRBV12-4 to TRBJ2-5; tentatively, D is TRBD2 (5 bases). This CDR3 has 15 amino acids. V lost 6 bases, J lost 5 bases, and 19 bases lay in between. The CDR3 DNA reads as TGTGCCAGCAGGCTCGGTGCATTGGGAGAGGAGACCCAGTACTTC. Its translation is CASRLGALGEETQYF.

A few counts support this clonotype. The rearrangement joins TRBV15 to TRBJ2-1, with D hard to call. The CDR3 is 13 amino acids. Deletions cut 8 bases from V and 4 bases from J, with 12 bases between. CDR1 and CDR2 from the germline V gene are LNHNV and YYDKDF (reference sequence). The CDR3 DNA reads TGTGCCACCCTAAATATTCGATACAATGAGCAGTTCTTC. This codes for CATLNIRYNEQFF.

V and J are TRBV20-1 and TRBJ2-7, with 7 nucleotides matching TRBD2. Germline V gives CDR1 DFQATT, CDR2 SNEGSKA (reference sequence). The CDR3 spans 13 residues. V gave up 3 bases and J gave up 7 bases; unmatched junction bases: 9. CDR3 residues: CSASGETSNEQYF. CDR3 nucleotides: TGCAGTGCTAGCGGGGAGACTAGCAATGAGCAGTACTTC.

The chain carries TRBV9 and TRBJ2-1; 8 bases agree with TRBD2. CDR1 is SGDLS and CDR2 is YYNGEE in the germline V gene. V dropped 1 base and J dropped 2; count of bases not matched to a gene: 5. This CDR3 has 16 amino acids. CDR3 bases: TGTGCCAGCAGCGTAACCGGGGGGGAAGCCTACAATGAGCAGTTCTTC. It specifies CASSVTGGEAYNEQFF. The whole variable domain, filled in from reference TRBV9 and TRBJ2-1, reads DSGVTQTPKHLITATGQRVTLRCSPRSGDLSVYWYQQSLDQGLQFLIQYYNGEERAKGNILERFSAQQFPDLHSELNLSSLELGDSALYFCASSVTGGEAYNEQFFGPGTRLTVL.

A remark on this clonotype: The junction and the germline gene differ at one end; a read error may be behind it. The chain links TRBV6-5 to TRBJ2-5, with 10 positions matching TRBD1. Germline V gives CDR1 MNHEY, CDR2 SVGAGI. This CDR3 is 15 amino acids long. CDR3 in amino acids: CACSQPGQGLREQYF. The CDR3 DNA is TGTGCCTGCAGTCAACCGGGACAGGGGCTTAGGGAGCAGTACTTC.

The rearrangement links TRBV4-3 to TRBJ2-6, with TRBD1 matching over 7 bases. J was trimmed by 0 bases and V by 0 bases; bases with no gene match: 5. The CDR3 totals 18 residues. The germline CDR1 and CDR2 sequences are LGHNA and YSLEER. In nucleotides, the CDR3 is TGCGCCAGCAGCCAAGAGGGACAGTTTTTCTCTGGGGCCAACGTCCTGACTTTC. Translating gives CASSQEGQFFSGANVLTF.

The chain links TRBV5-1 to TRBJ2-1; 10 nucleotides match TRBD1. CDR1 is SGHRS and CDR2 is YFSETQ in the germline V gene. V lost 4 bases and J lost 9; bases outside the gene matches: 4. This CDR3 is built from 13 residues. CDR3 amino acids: CASSETGGTEQFF. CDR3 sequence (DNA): TGCGCCAGCAGCGAGACAGGGGGCACTGAGCAGTTCTTC.

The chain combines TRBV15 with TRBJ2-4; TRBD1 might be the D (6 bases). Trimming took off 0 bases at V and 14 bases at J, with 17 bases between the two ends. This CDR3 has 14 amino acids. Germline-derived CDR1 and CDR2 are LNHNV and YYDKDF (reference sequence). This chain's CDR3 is CATSRDVDGTIKYF. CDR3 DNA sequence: TGTGCCACCAGCAGAGATGTAGACGGGACAATTAAGTACTTC.

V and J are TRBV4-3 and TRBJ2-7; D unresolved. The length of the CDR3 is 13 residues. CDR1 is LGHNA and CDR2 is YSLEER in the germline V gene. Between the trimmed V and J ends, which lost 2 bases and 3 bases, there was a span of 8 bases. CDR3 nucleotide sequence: TGCGCCAGCAGCCAACTAAACGGCTACGAGCAGTACTTC. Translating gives CASSQLNGYEQYF.